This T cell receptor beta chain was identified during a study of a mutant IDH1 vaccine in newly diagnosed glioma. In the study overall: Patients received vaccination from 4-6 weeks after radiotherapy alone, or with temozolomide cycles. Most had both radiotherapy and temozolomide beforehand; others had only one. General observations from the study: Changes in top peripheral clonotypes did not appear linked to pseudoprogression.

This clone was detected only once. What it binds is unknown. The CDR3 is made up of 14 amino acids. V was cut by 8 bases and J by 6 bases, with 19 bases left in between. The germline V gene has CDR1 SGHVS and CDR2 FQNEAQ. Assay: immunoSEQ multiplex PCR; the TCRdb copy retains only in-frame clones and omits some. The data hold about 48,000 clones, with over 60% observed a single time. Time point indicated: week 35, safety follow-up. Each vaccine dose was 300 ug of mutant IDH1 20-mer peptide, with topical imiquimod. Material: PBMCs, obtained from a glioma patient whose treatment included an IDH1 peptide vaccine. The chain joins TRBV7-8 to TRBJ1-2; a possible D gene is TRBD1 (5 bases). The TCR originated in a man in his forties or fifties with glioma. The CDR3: CASGQIGARNGYTF. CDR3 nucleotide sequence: TGTGCCAGCGGTCAGATCGGGGCGCGGAATGGCTACACCTTC.